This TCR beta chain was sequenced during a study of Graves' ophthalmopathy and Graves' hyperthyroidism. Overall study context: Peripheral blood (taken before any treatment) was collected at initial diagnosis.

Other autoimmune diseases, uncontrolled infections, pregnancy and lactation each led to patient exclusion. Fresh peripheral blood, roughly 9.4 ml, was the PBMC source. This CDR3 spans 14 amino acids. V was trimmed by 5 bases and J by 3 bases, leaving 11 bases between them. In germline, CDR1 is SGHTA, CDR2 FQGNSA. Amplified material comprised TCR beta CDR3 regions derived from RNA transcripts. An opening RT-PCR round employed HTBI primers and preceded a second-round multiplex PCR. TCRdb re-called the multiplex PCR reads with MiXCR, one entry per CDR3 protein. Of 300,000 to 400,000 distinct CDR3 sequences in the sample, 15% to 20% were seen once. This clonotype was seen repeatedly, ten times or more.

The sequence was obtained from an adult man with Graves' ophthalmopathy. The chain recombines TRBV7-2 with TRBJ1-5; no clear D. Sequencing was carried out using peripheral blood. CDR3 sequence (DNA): TGTGCCAGCAGCGTCGACGGAATCAATCAGCCCCAGCATTTT. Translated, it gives CASSVDGINQPQHF.